This section outlines one TCR beta chain sequence together with its context. As yet, its antigen is unknown. This specimen comes from a study of resident and recirculating memory T cells in vitiligo. Study-level information: Shave-biopsy epidermis from lesional and nonlesional skin was sequenced alongside PBMCs. Notes on the study in general: TCR sequences were not conserved across biopsy sites or patients.

Only in-frame clones appear in the TCRdb table, and some are missing; sequencing was by immunoSEQ multiplex PCR. The sample has 65,000 to 80,000 clones, roughly nine tenths seen once. This TCR was sampled from a male donor with vitiligo. Specimen: blood.

CDR3 sequence (DNA): TGTGCCAGCAGCCCCGCCGGACAGGGCTGGGATACGCAGTATTTT. Protein product: CASSPAGQGWDTQYF. This chain links TRBV5-6 with TRBJ2-3; 8 positions match TRBD1. Germline V gene data show CDR1 as SGHDT and CDR2 as YYEEEE. The CDR3 sequence is 15 residues long. After removal of 4 bases from V and 6 bases from J, the junction contained 10 bases not matched to a gene.